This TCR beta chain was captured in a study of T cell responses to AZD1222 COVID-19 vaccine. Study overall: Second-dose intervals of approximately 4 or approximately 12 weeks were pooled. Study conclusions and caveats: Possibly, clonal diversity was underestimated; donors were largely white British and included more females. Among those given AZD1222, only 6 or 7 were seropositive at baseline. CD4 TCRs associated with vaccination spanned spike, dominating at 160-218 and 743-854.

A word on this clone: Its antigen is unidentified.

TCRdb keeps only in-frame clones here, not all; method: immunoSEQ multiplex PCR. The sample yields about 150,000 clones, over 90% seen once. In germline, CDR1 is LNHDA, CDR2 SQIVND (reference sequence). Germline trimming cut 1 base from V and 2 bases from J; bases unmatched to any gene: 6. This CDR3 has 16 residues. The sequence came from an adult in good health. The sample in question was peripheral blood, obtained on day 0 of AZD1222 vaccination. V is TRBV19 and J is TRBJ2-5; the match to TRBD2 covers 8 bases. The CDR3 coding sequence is TGTGCCAGTAGTATAGGGGACGGGGGGGTACAAGAGACCCAGTACTTC. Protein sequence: CASSIGDGGVQETQYF. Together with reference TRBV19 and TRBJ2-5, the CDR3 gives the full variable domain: DGGITQSPKYLFRKEGQNVTLSCEQNLNHDAMYWYRQDPGQGLRLIYYSQIVNDFQKGDIAEGYSVSREKKESFPLTVTSAQKNPTAFYLCASSIGDGGVQETQYFGPGTRLLVL.